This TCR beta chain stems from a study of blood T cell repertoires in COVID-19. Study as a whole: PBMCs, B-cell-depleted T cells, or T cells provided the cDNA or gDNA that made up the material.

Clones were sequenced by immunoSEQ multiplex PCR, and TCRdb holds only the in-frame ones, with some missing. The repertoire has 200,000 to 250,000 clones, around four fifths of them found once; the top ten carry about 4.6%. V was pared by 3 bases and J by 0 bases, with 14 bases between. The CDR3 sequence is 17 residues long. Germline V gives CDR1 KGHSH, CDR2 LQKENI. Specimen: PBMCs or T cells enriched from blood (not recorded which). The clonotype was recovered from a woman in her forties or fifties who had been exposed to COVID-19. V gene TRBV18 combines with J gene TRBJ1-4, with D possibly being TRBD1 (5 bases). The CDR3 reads CASSPRARGPTNEKLFF. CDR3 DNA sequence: TGTGCCAGCTCACCTCGGGCGCGGGGCCCAACTAATGAAAAACTGTTTTTT.